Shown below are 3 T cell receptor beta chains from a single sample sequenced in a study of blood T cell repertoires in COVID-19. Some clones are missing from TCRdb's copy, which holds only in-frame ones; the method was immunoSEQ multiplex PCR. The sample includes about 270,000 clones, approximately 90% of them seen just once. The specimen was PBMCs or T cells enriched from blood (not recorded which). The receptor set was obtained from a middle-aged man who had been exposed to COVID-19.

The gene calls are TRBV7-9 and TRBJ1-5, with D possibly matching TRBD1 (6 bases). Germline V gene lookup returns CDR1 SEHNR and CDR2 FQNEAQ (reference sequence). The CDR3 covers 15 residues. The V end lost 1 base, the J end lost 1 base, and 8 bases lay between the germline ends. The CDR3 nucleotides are TGTGCCAGCAGCTTAGACAGGGTGAGCAATCAGCCCCAGCATTTT. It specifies CASSLDRVSNQPQHF. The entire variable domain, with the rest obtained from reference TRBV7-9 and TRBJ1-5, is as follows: DTGVSQNPRHKITKRGQNVTFRCDPISEHNRLYWYRQTLGQGPEFLTYFQNEAQLEKSRLLSDRFSAERPKGSFSTLEIQRTEQGDSAMYLCASSLDRVSNQPQHFGDGTRLSIL.

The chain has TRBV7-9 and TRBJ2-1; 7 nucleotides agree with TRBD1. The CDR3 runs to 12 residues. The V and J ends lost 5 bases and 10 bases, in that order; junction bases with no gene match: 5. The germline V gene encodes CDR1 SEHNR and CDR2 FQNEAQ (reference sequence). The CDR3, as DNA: TGTGCCAGCAGCGAAGGGGGCACGGAGCAGTTCTTC. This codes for CASSEGGTEQFF.

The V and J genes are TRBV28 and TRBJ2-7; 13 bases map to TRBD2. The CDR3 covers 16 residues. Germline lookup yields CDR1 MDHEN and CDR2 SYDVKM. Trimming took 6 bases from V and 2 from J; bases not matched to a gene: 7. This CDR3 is CASRTPLAGGPYEQYF. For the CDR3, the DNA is TGTGCCAGCAGAACCCCACTAGCGGGAGGGCCCTACGAGCAGTACTTC.